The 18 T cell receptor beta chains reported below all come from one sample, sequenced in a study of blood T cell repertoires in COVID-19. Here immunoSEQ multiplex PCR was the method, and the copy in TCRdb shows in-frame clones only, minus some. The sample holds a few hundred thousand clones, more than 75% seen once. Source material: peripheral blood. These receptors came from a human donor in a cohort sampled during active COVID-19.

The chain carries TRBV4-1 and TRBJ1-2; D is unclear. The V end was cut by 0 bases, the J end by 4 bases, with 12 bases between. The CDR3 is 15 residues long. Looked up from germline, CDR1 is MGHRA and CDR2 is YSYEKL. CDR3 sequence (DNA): TGCGCCAGCAGCCAAGAGGCAACAGATCCCTATGGCTACACCTTC. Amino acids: CASSQEATDPYGYTF.

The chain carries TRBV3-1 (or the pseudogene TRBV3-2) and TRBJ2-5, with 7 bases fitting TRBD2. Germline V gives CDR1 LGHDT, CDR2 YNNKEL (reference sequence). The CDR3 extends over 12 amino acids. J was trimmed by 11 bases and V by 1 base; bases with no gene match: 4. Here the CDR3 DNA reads TGTGCCAGCAGCCAAGCTGGGACTACTCAGTACTTC. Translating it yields CASSQAGTTQYF.

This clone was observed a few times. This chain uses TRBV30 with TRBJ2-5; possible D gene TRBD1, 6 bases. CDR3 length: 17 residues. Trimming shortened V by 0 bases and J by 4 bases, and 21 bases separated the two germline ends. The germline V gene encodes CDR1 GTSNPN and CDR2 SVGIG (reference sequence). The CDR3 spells CAWSVRKAGAGGETQYF. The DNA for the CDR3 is TGTGCCTGGAGTGTCCGTAAGGCAGGGGCTGGGGGAGAGACCCAGTACTTC.

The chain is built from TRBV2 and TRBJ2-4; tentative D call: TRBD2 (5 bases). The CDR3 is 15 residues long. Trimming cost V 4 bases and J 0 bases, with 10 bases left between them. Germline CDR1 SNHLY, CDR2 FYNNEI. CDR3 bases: TGTGCCAGCAGTGGGACTTATCTAGCCAAAAACATTCAGTACTTC. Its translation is CASSGTYLAKNIQYF.

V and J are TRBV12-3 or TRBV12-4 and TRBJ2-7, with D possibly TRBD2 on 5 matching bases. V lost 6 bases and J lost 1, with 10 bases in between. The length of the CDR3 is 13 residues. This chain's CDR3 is CASSRTPSYEQYF. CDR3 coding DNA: TGTGCCAGCAGCCGGACTCCTTCCTACGAGCAGTACTTC.

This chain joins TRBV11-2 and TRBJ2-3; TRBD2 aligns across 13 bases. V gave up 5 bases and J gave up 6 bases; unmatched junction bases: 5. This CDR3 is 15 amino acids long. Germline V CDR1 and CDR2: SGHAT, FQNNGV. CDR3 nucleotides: TGTGCCAGCAGCCCACTAGCGGGAGGGCTTGATACGCAGTATTTT. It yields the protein CASSPLAGGLDTQYF.

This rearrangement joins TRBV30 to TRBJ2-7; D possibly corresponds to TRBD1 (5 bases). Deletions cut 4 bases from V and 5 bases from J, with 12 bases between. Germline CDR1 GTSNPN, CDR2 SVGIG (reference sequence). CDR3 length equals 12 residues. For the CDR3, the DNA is TGTGCCTGGAATGGCCCCAGGGACGAGCAGTACTTC. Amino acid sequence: CAWNGPRDEQYF.

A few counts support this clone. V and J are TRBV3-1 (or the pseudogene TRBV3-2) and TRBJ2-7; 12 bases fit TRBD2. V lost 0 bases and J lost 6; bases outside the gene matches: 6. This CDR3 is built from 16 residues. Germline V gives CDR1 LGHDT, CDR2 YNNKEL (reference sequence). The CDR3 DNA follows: TGTGCCAGCAGCCAAGATCTAGCGGGAGGGTTTTTCGAGCAGTACTTC. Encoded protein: CASSQDLAGGFFEQYF.

CDR3 sequence reads: CASSEVGTPQETQYF. DNA of the CDR3: TGTGCCAGCAGTGAAGTCGGGACACCTCAAGAGACCCAGTACTTC. The rearrangement joins TRBV6-1 to TRBJ2-5; TRBD1 might be the D (6 bases). The length of the CDR3 is 15 residues. The germline CDR1 and CDR2 sequences are MNHNS and SASEGT. With 1 base removed from V and 2 bases from J, the gap between germline ends came to 11 bases.

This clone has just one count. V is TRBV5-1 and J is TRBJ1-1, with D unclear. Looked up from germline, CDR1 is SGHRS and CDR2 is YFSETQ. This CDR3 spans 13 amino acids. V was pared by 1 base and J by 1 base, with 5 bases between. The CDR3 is CASSLLGNTEAFF. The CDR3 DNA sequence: TGCGCCAGCAGCTTGCTCGGGAACACTGAAGCTTTCTTT.

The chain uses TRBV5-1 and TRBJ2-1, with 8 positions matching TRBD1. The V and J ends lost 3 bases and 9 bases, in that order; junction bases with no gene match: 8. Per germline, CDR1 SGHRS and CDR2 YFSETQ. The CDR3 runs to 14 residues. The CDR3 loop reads CASSSRTGRVEQFF. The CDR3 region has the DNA TGCGCCAGCAGCTCAAGGACAGGGCGGGTTGAGCAGTTCTTC.

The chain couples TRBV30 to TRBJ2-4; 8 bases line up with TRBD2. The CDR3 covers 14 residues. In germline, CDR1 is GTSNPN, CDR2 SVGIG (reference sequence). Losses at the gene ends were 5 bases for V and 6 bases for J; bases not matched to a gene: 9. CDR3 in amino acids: CAWETGGKINIQYF. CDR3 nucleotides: TGTGCCTGGGAGACGGGGGGGAAGATAAACATTCAGTACTTC.

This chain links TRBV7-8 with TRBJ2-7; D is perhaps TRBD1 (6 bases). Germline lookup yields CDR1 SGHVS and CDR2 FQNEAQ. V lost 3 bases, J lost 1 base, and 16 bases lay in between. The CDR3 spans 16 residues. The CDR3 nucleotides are TGTGCCAGCAGCTTGGGGTGGGGGCGGCAATCCTACGAGCAGTACTTC. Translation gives CASSLGWGRQSYEQYF. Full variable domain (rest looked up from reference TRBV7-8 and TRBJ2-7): GAGVSQSPRYKVAKRGQDVALRCDPISGHVSLFWYQQALGQGPEFLTYFQNEAQLDKSGLPSDRFFAERPEGSVSTLKIQRTQQEDSAVYLCASSLGWGRQSYEQYFGPGTRLTVT.

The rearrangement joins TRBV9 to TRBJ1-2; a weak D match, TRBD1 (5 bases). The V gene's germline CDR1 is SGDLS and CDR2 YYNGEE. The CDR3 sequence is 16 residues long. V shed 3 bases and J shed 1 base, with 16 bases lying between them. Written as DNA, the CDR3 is TGTGCCAGCAGCGCCCAGGTAGGGGCGTTTAACTATGGCTACACCTTC. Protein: CASSAQVGAFNYGYTF. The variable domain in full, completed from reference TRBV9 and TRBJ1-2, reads DSGVTQTPKHLITATGQRVTLRCSPRSGDLSVYWYQQSLDQGLQFLIQYYNGEERAKGNILERFSAQQFPDLHSELNLSSLELGDSALYFCASSAQVGAFNYGYTFGSGTRLTVV.

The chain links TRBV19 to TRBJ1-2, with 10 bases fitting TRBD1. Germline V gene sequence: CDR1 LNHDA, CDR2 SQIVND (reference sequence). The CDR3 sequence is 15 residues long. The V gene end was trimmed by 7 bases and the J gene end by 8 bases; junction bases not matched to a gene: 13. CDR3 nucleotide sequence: TGTGCCAGTACCAGCCTGACAGGGGGCGGCTTCGGCTACACCTTC. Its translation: CASTSLTGGGFGYTF.

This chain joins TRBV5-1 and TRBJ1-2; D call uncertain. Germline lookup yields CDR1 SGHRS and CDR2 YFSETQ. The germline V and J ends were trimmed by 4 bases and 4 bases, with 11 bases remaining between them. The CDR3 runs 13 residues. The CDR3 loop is CASSTTNSYGYTF. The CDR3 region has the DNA TGCGCCAGCAGCACAACAAACAGCTATGGCTACACCTTC.

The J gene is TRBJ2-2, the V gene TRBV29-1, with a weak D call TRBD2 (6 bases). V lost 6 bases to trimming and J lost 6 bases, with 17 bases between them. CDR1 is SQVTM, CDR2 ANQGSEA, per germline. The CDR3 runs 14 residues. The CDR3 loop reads CSVLPVRGAGELFF. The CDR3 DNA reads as TGCAGCGTCCTTCCCGTCCGCGGGGCCGGGGAGCTGTTTTTT.

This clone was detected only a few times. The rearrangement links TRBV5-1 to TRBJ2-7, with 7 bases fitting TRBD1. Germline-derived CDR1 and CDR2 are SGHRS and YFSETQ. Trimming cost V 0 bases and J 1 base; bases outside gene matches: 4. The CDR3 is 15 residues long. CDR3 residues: CASSLEGAISYEQYF. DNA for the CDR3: TGCGCCAGCAGCTTGGAGGGGGCTATTTCCTACGAGCAGTACTTC.